This TCR beta chain was sequenced for a study of blood T cell repertoires in COVID-19. About the study: T cells, B-cell-depleted T cells, or PBMCs supplied cDNA or gDNA.

The authors' processing: Estimated nucleated cell counts came from reference gene primer amplification. Sequencing was performed with immunoSEQ multiplex PCR; in TCRdb, only in-frame clones are kept and a portion is missing. Clonal size and the V and J genes are those of that table, whereas D and trimming came from the DNA. The sample includes just under 350,000 clones, under 95% of them seen just once. The CDR3 extends over 16 amino acids. Trimming took off 0 bases at V and 6 bases at J, with 15 bases between the two ends. Per the germline V gene, CDR1 is SGHAT and CDR2 is FQNNGV. The rearrangement joins TRBV11-2 to TRBJ2-1, with D possibly TRBD2 on 5 matching bases. The origin of this receptor is a woman under 30 who had recovered from COVID-19. Sequences were obtained from peripheral blood. The CDR3 sequence is CASSLDPRVNRNEQFF. As DNA, the CDR3 is TGTGCCAGCAGCTTAGATCCGCGGGTAAATCGCAATGAGCAGTTCTTC.